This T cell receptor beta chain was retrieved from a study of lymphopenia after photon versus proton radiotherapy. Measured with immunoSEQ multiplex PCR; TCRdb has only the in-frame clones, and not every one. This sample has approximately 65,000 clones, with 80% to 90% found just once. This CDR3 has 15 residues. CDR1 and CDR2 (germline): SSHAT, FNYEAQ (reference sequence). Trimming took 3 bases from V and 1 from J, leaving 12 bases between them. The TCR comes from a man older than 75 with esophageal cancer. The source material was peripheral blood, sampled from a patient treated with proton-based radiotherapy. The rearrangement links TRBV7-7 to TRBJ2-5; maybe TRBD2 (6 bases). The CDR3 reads CASSLGRRGQETQYF. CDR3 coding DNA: TGTGCCAGCAGCTTGGGCAGGCGGGGCCAAGAGACCCAGTACTTC.